This paragraph reports one T cell receptor beta chain. Its antigen is not identified. A clone one base away is much larger, so this may be a read error. This sample is part of a study of blood T cells in healthy people across ages. Alongside a J-beta primer mix, a sample-barcoded 5' primer served in a second PCR lasting about 7 to 12 cycles. TCRdb passed the 5' RACE reads through MiXCR, listing each CDR3 protein once. The sample has roughly 800,000 distinct CDR3 sequences, more than 45% seen once; the top ten hold over 20%. Donation came from healthy Caucasian individuals in Russia who were aged about 6 to 95. The CDR3 covers 13 residues. Overall study findings and caveats: Naive T cell percentage showed a strong correlation with the diversity of TCR beta. Diversity estimates from one million T cells were considered underestimates.

This TCR was recovered from a man in his thirties or forties in good health. Material: blood. The chain joins TRBV12-3 or TRBV12-4 to TRBJ2-3; D ambiguous. The CDR3 loop reads CANSFRGTDTQYF. The CDR3 DNA reads as TGTGCCAACAGTTTTCGAGGCACAGATACGCAGTATTTT.